These 25 T cell receptor beta chains share one sample of origin, sequenced in a study of cytomegalovirus exposure and HLA in healthy donors. The PCR was carried out with 60 Vbeta primers and 13 Jbeta primers. Some clones are missing from TCRdb's copy, which holds only in-frame ones; the method was immunoSEQ multiplex PCR. The sample has about 160,000 clones, roughly 81% seen once. Sequencing used PBMCs. Receptors were obtained from a woman in her 50s in good health and CMV-seronegative.

The chain is built from TRBV12-5 and TRBJ2-1; the D gene is possibly TRBD2 (6 bases). V lost 6 bases to trimming and J lost 5 bases, with 14 bases between them. Germline V CDR1 and CDR2: LGHNT, FRNRAP. This CDR3 has 14 residues. The CDR3 region is CASGYSGTNNEQFF. The CDR3, as DNA: TGTGCTAGTGGGTATAGCGGAACTAACAATGAGCAGTTCTTC. The whole variable domain, filled in from reference TRBV12-5 and TRBJ2-1, reads DARVTQTPRHKVTEMGQEVTMRCQPILGHNTVFWYRQTMMQGLELLAYFRNRAPLDDSGMPKDRFSAEMPDATLATLKIQPSEPRDSAVYFCASGYSGTNNEQFFGPGTRLTVL.

The chain couples TRBV30 to TRBJ2-5, with TRBD1 identical over 7 bases. The J call is in doubt because the DNA end fits TRBJ2-7 better. Looked up from germline, CDR1 is GTSNPN and CDR2 is SVGIG (reference sequence). The CDR3 is 14 residues long. Here the CDR3 reads CAWRKGASSYEQYF. Written as DNA, the CDR3 is TGTGCCTGGAGAAAGGGGGCGAGCTCCTACGAGCAGTACTTC.

This clone was found a few times. The chain has TRBV7-2 and TRBJ1-5; D may be TRBD1 (5 bases). CDR3 size: 15 residues. V was shortened by 5 bases and J by 4 bases, with 15 bases between the two germline ends. Germline V gives CDR1 SGHTA, CDR2 FQGNSA. The CDR3 is CASSMDTSRNQPQHF. The CDR3 DNA is TGTGCCAGCAGCATGGACACCAGCAGGAATCAGCCCCAGCATTTT. The full variable domain, rest sourced from reference TRBV7-2 and TRBJ1-5, is GAGVSQSPSNKVTEKGKDVELRCDPISGHTALYWYRQSLGQGLEFLIYFQGNSAPDKSGLPSDRFSAERTGGSVSTLTIQRTQQEDSAVYLCASSMDTSRNQPQHFGDGTRLSIL.

In its sample, this clone was seen once. The chain uses TRBV11-2 and TRBJ2-2; D gene unclear. The CDR3 length is 14 residues. The V end lost 6 bases, the J end lost 2 bases, and 10 bases lay between the germline ends. Germline V lookup: CDR1 SGHAT, CDR2 FQNNGV. This chain's CDR3 is CASRTRVNTGELFF. The DNA for the CDR3 is TGTGCCAGCAGAACCCGGGTAAACACCGGGGAGCTGTTTTTT.

The V gene is TRBV19, the J gene TRBJ2-1, with D maybe TRBD2 (6 bases). Trimming removed 5 bases from V and 9 bases from J, with 14 bases in between. The CDR3 spans 13 residues. Germline V gene data show CDR1 as LNHDA and CDR2 as SQIVND (reference sequence). The DNA for the CDR3 is TGTGCCAGTAGTCCATCCCCCGGGGGTGAGCAGTTCTTC. Translating it yields CASSPSPGGEQFF. Filled out from reference TRBV19 and TRBJ2-1, the complete variable domain reads DGGITQSPKYLFRKEGQNVTLSCEQNLNHDAMYWYRQDPGQGLRLIYYSQIVNDFQKGDIAEGYSVSREKKESFPLTVTSAQKNPTAFYLCASSPSPGGEQFFGPGTRLTVL.

This clone was found a few times. J is TRBJ2-2 and V is TRBV6-1; D is undetermined. The germline CDR1 and CDR2 sequences are MNHNS and SASEGT. The CDR3 is made up of 13 amino acids. V shed 5 bases and J shed 3 bases, with 7 bases lying between them. The CDR3 DNA sequence: TGTGCCAGCAGTCCAGATTACACCGGGGAGCTGTTTTTT. Translated: CASSPDYTGELFF.

The CDR3 region has the DNA TGCAGCGTTGGACAGATCGATGGCTACACCTTC. Protein sequence: CSVGQIDGYTF. The chain links TRBV29-1 to TRBJ1-2, with D tentatively TRBD1 (5 bases). Germline V gene data show CDR1 as SQVTM and CDR2 as ANQGSEA. Between the trimmed V and J ends, which lost 4 bases and 6 bases, there was a span of 9 bases. The CDR3 has 11 residues.

V usage is TRBV2 and J usage is TRBJ2-5, with D possibly TRBD2 on 6 matching bases. The germline CDR1 and CDR2 sequences are SNHLY and FYNNEI. V lost 2 bases and J 11 bases, leaving 9 bases between the germline ends. The CDR3 covers 11 residues. This CDR3 reads CASSESREQYF. CDR3 nucleotide sequence: TGTGCCAGCAGTGAAAGCCGGGAGCAGTACTTC.

The chain recombines TRBV7-9 with TRBJ1-1; weak D call: TRBD1 (6 bases). CDR1 SEHNR and CDR2 FQNEAQ come from the germline V gene (reference sequence). The V end lost 1 base, the J end lost 1 base, and 7 bases lay between the germline ends. The CDR3 extends over 14 amino acids. The CDR3 DNA sequence: TGTGCCAGCAGCTTAGGACAGGAGAACACTGAAGCTTTCTTT. Its translation: CASSLGQENTEAFF. Using reference TRBV7-9 and TRBJ1-1 for the parts outside the CDR3, the full variable domain is DTGVSQNPRHKITKRGQNVTFRCDPISEHNRLYWYRQTLGQGPEFLTYFQNEAQLEKSRLLSDRFSAERPKGSFSTLEIQRTEQGDSAMYLCASSLGQENTEAFFGQGTRLTVV.

This clone was detected only a few times. The CDR3 DNA reads TGTGCCAGCAGCTCAAGCGGGGGGGCTGGGGAGACCCAGTACTTC. This translates into CASSSSGGAGETQYF. J is TRBJ2-5 and V is TRBV7-3, with 10 nucleotides matching TRBD2. Germline assignment: CDR1 SGHTA and CDR2 FQGTGA. The CDR3 loop spans 15 amino acids. After removal of 4 bases from V and 5 bases from J, the junction contained 7 bases not matched to a gene.

The V gene is TRBV6-4, the J gene TRBJ1-2; the match to TRBD1 covers 8 bases. The CDR3 loop spans 17 amino acids. Germline values: CDR1 MRHNA, CDR2 SNTAGT. Losses at the gene ends were 10 bases for V and 8 bases for J; bases not matched to a gene: 24. CDR3 amino acids: CATDGLFQGAIEIGYTF. The CDR3 DNA reads as TGTGCCACCGACGGATTATTTCAGGGGGCGATTGAGATCGGCTACACCTTC.

V usage is TRBV28 and J usage is TRBJ1-1; possibly TRBD1 for D (5 bases). The germline gives CDR1 MDHEN, CDR2 SYDVKM. There are 12 residues in the CDR3. V lost 8 bases to trimming and J lost 6 bases, with 13 bases between them. DNA of the CDR3: TGTGCCAGCGGCGACAGAGGTCCTGAAGCTTTCTTT. Translation: CASGDRGPEAFF.

This chain joins TRBV29-1 and TRBJ1-1; D remains ambiguous. Germline CDR1 SQVTM, CDR2 ANQGSEA. The CDR3 is 14 residues long. Trimming left V 6 bases short and J 1 base short, with 15 bases between. This CDR3 is CSVLLDSWNTEAFF. CDR3 nucleotide sequence: TGCAGCGTCCTTCTCGACTCTTGGAACACTGAAGCTTTCTTT.

The V gene is TRBV6-5, the J gene TRBJ1-1; D might be TRBD1 (6 bases). CDR3 length: 15 amino acids. The germline CDR1 and CDR2 sequences are MNHEY and SVGAGI. The V and J ends lost 8 bases and 1 base respectively, with 17 bases between them. The CDR3 region is CASRGRGHQNTEAFF. The CDR3, as DNA: TGTGCCAGCCGCGGTCGGGGACACCAGAACACTGAAGCTTTCTTT.

Only one count was recorded for this clone. V usage is TRBV19 and J usage is TRBJ1-2, with 8 bases aligning to TRBD1. The CDR3 spans 15 residues. The trim removed 9 bases at V and 5 bases at J, leaving 14 bases unmatched. The germline CDR1 and CDR2 sequences are LNHDA and SQIVND (reference sequence). The CDR3 is CASSPPDRVGYGYTF. The CDR3 DNA is TGTGCCAGCAGCCCTCCGGACAGGGTGGGATATGGCTACACCTTC. The whole variable domain, filled in from reference TRBV19 and TRBJ1-2, reads DGGITQSPKYLFRKEGQNVTLSCEQNLNHDAMYWYRQDPGQGLRLIYYSQIVNDFQKGDIAEGYSVSREKKESFPLTVTSAQKNPTAFYLCASSPPDRVGYGYTFGSGTRLTVV.

This clone was seen a handful of times. The V gene is TRBV7-2, the J gene TRBJ1-4; maybe TRBD1 (5 bases). This CDR3 is 16 amino acids long. V was pared by 4 bases and J by 3 bases, with 15 bases between. The germline gives CDR1 SGHTA, CDR2 FQGNSA. In DNA, the CDR3 is TGTGCCAGCAGCTGGGGGGAGACGGAGCCTAATGAAAAACTGTTTTTT. Residues: CASSWGETEPNEKLFF.

This clone turned up a few times. The V gene is TRBV6-1, the J gene TRBJ2-3; TRBD2 agrees at 8 bases. CDR1 MNHNS and CDR2 SASEGT come from the germline V gene. V lost 2 bases and J lost 5; bases outside the gene matches: 6. This CDR3 has 15 residues. This chain's CDR3 is CASSEWGLGKDTQYF. The CDR3, as DNA: TGTGCCAGCAGTGAATGGGGACTAGGAAAAGATACGCAGTATTTT.

The V gene is TRBV4-2, the J gene TRBJ1-1, with D perhaps TRBD1 (6 bases). This CDR3 is 17 amino acids long. Trimming shortened V by 3 bases and J by 0 bases, and 17 bases separated the two germline ends. CDR1 LGHNA and CDR2 YNFKEQ come from the germline V gene. CDR3 in DNA: TGTGCCAGCAGCCAGGCCCCAGGGGAATCCATGAACACTGAAGCTTTCTTT. Amino acid sequence: CASSQAPGESMNTEAFF.

CDR3 DNA sequence: TGTGCCAGCAGCCAAGGAGTAGTGAATGAGCAGTTCTTC. Residues: CASSQGVVNEQFF. The chain recombines TRBV9 with TRBJ2-1; D gene uncertain. Germline loops: CDR1 SGDLS, CDR2 YYNGEE. Trimming removed 4 bases at V and 7 bases at J, with 12 bases between. The length of the CDR3 is 13 residues. The variable domain in full, with the rest retrieved from reference TRBV9 and TRBJ2-1, is DSGVTQTPKHLITATGQRVTLRCSPRSGDLSVYWYQQSLDQGLQFLIQYYNGEERAKGNILERFSAQQFPDLHSELNLSSLELGDSALYFCASSQGVVNEQFFGPGTRLTVL.

As concerns this clone: Relative to the germline gene, one junction end is altered; a read error may explain this. The rearrangement uses TRBV29-1 and TRBJ2-7; D might be TRBD1 (5 bases). There are 14 residues in the CDR3. Per germline, CDR1 SQVTM and CDR2 ANQGSEA. Here the CDR3 reads CSFDDRTNSYEQYF. The CDR3 nucleotides are TGCAGCTTTGATGACAGAACCAACTCCTACGAGCAGTACTTC.

This clone was counted a few times. The gene calls are TRBV6-5 and TRBJ2-1; a possible D gene is TRBD1 (6 bases). This CDR3 comprises 13 residues. V was pared by 6 bases and J by 4 bases, with 10 bases between. Per germline, CDR1 MNHEY and CDR2 SVGAGI. This chain's CDR3 is CASSPDRYNEQFF. CDR3 in DNA: TGTGCCAGCAGCCCGGACAGATACAATGAGCAGTTCTTC.

This sequence joins TRBV6-1 and TRBJ1-4; TRBD1 matches 8 bases. After removal of 5 bases from V and 3 bases from J, the junction contained 5 bases not matched to a gene. CDR3 length: 15 amino acids. Per germline, CDR1 MNHNS and CDR2 SASEGT. The CDR3 region has the DNA TGTGCCAGCAGTTTGACAGGGGCCCCTAATGAAAAACTGTTTTTT. Translated: CASSLTGAPNEKLFF.

The gene calls are TRBV7-3 and TRBJ1-5, with 7 bases matching TRBD1. The CDR3 covers 16 residues. CDR1 SGHTA and CDR2 FQGTGA come from the germline V gene. The ends lost 8 bases at V and 1 base at J; junction bases unmatched: 11. CDR3 in amino acids: CASGGRQGWSNQPQHF. The DNA of the CDR3 is TGTGCCAGCGGGGGCCGACAGGGCTGGAGCAATCAGCCCCAGCATTTT.

This rearrangement joins TRBV7-9 to TRBJ2-1; the match to TRBD2 covers 10 bases. CDR1 is SEHNR, CDR2 FQNEAQ, per germline (reference sequence). The V and J ends lost 3 bases and 4 bases, in that order; junction bases with no gene match: 6. The CDR3 covers 16 residues. CDR3 protein: CASSFWASGGYNEQFF. For the CDR3, the DNA is TGTGCCAGCAGCTTTTGGGCTAGCGGGGGATACAATGAGCAGTTCTTC.

V gene TRBV4-3 combines with J gene TRBJ2-5; TRBD1 matches at 8 bases. The germline V gene has CDR1 LGHNA and CDR2 YSLEER. V gave up 0 bases and J gave up 2 bases; unmatched junction bases: 2. The CDR3 has 15 amino acids. CDR3 protein: CASSQDHRGQETQYF. The CDR3, as DNA: TGCGCCAGCAGCCAAGATCACAGGGGGCAAGAGACCCAGTACTTC.